This TCR beta chain derives from a study of shared clonotypes between healthy human individuals. Points on this clone: The antigen is undetermined.

Under the authors' procedure: Filtering was not the same, since immunoSEQ gave junction-only sequences without quality scores. Clones were sequenced by immunoSEQ multiplex PCR, and TCRdb holds only the in-frame ones, with some missing. V, J and clone size were drawn from that table, and D and trimming were deduced from the DNA. The data contain approximately 2.4 million clones, around 95% of them seen just once; the ten biggest clones take up 0.13%. Whole-study findings and limits: A limitation of the genetic and exposure-history diversity represented arose from few donors. Clonotype sharing across a few donors was observed for around 4.5% of naive CD4 clonotypes. Sequencing of the sorted subsets was shown by rarefaction to be incomplete despite large depth.

CDR3 length: 16 residues. V lost 4 bases, J lost 7 bases, and 18 bases lay in between. Germline V gives CDR1 SGDLS, CDR2 YYNGEE. The J gene is TRBJ1-6, the V gene TRBV9; D not certain. Sequenced material: naive CD4+ T cells sorted from blood. The sample's subset: CD45RA+ positively selected. The clonotype was recovered from a man aged 18 to 30 in good health. This CDR3 reads CASSPQNSDVNSPLHF. CDR3 in DNA: TGTGCCAGCAGCCCTCAAAATTCGGACGTGAATTCACCCCTCCACTTT.